The rows below give T cell receptor beta chains drawn from one sample of a study of tumor and adjacent non-tumor tissue in lung cancer. Via MiXCR, TCRdb re-called the multiplex PCR reads, giving one row per CDR3 protein. The sample yields 90,000 to 110,000 distinct CDR3 sequences, roughly 74% seen once. Sequencing was carried out using lung tumor tissue. These receptors all come from an older woman with non-small cell lung cancer. Each CDR3 is given with its conserved first and last residue. D genes are given only for firm matches. Size is stated for part of the rows, as once, few or many counts, or as a class when the clone is expanded.

TRBJ2-1 | TRBV5-4 | NA | few | CASSPGGETVNNEQLF | TGTGCCAGCAGCCCCGGAGGGGAGACGGTGAATAATGAGCAGCTCTTC
TRBJ2-7 | TRBV11-2 | TRBD2 | NA | CASTYGTSGSYEQNF | TGTGCCAGCACCTACGGGACTAGCGGTAGCTACGAGCAGAATTTC
TRBJ1-1 | TRBV11-3 | NA | NA | CASILNVNTEAFF | TGTGCCAGCATCCTTAATGTGAACACTGAAGCTTTCTTT
TRBJ2-7 | TRBV28 | TRBD2 | NA | CASSLAASGFTYELYF | TGTGCCAGCAGTTTAGCGGCTAGCGGGTTTACCTACGAGCTGTACTTC
TRBJ2-3 | TRBV20-1 | TRBD2 | medium-sized | CSAPAGSTDTQYF | TGCAGTGCCCCAGCGGGAAGCACAGATACGCAGTATTTT
TRBJ2-7 | TRBV29-1 | NA | NA | CGVLGASGYEQYF | TGTGGCGTTCTGGGGGCAAGTGGTTACGAGCAGTACTTC
TRBJ2-7 | TRBV5-8 | NA | NA | CVTTPIGYEQYF | TGTGTCACTACGCCCATCGGTTACGAGCAGTACTTC
TRBJ2-3 | TRBV11-3 | NA | NA | CASSPRQKEGTYTQYF | TGTGCCAGTAGCCCCCGCCAGAAGGAGGGCACATATACGCAGTATTTT
TRBJ2-1 | TRBV5-4 | NA | NA | CASRPRADQSSYNEQFF | TGTGCCAGCAGACCTCGAGCGGACCAGAGCTCCTACAATGAGCAGTTCTTC
TRBJ2-5 | TRBV11-2 | NA | NA | CASSLAARAWVQTQYF | TGTGCCAGCAGCTTAGCCGCGCGGGCATGGGTACAAACCCAGTACTTC
TRBJ1-2 | TRBV4-3 | NA | NA | CASSTSAVTSKGGYIF | TGCGCCAGCAGCACATCAGCCGTGACCTCAAAGGGTGGCTACATATTC
TRBJ2-2 | TRBV24-1 | NA | NA | CATSTYGSSAGANTGELFF | TGTGCCACCAGTACGTACGGGAGTTCCGCCGGAGCGAACACCGGGGAGCTGTTTTTT
TRBJ1-5 | TRBV11-3 | NA | NA | CASSRSRDQPLHF | TGTGCCAGCAGCAGAAGCAGAGATCAGCCCCTGCATTTT
TRBJ1-2 | TRBV20-1 | NA | NA | CGVEGQRGYGYTF | TGCGGTGTTGAGGGTCAGAGAGGGTATGGCTACACCTTC
TRBJ1-5 | TRBV6-1 | NA | NA | CTSSEGKTAGSNRPQHF | TGTACCAGCAGTGAGGGTAAGACGGCGGGGAGCAATCGGCCTCAGCATTTT
TRBJ2-2 | TRBV6-1 | NA | once | CASSLRTGGDLFF | TGTGCCAGCAGTTTGAGGACAGGCGGGGACCTGTTTTTT
TRBJ2-2 | TRBV4-3 | NA | NA | CASSLTRGEAGGELLF | TGCGCCAGCAGCCTCACCCGGGGAGAGGCTGGCGGGGAGCTGTTATTT
TRBJ2-1 | TRBV6-1 | NA | NA | CANSEQVGRYNEQFF | TGTGCCAACAGTGAGCAAGTGGGACGATACAATGAGCAGTTCTTC
TRBJ2-3 | TRBV6-5 | TRBD2 | many | CASSYLPSGANTDTQYF | TGTGCCAGCAGTTACTTACCTAGCGGAGCTAACACAGATACGCAGTATTTT
TRBJ2-7 | TRBV11-3 | NA | once | CANSLRQGSSYEQYF | TGTGCCAACAGCTTGCGGCAGGGGTCTTCTTACGAGCAGTATTTC
TRBJ2-2 | TRBV11-3 | NA | few | CASSFPLRGSNTRELFF | TGTGCCAGCAGCTTTCCCCTCAGGGGTTCTAACACCAGGGAGCTGTTTTTT
TRBJ1-1 | TRBV28 | NA | many | CASREGRPNLEAFF | TGTGCCAGCAGGGAAGGGAGGCCCAACCTTGAAGCTTTCTTT
TRBJ1-1 | TRBV10-3 | NA | NA | CAIMRNTGAFF | TGTGCCATCATGAGGAACACTGGAGCTTTCTTT
TRBJ2-3 | TRBV12-3/TRBV12-4 | NA | few | CVSSLLGRINTQYF | TGTGTCAGCAGTTTACTAGGGAGGATAAATACGCAGTATTTT